These 26 T cell receptor beta chains came from one sample sequenced in a study of T cells in Graves' hyperthyroidism and ophthalmopathy. Authors of the study amplified TCR beta CDR3 regions from RNA transcripts. When the TCR CDR3 underwent first-round RT-PCR, the HTBI primer set was used. TCRdb analysed the multiplex PCR reads with MiXCR anew, one entry per CDR3 protein. The table has 500,000 to 600,000 distinct CDR3 sequences, around 45% seen once. The sequencing sample was made of peripheral blood or thyroid tissue (not recorded which). Receptors were obtained from an adult woman with Graves' disease, either hyperthyroidism or ophthalmopathy (not recorded which).

This clonotype showed up many times. The chain uses TRBV29-1 and TRBJ2-5; no definite D call. Trimming removed 0 bases at V and 1 base at J, with 6 bases between. The CDR3 length is 13 residues. Germline V gene lookup returns CDR1 SQVTM and CDR2 ANQGSEA. The CDR3 reads CSVEDLTQETQYF. The CDR3 DNA reads TGCAGCGTTGAAGATCTAACCCAAGAGACCCAGTACTTC.

The chain joins TRBV20-1 to TRBJ2-1; 9 bases fit TRBD2. The CDR3 extends over 15 amino acids. Germline V lookup: CDR1 DFQATT, CDR2 SNEGSKA (reference sequence). The J segment lost 9 bases and the V segment lost 2 bases, leaving 11 bases of the junction unmatched. CDR3 region: CSARSAGGPWIEQFF. The CDR3 DNA is TGCAGTGCTAGATCCGCGGGAGGGCCGTGGATTGAGCAGTTCTTC.

Many counts were recorded for this clonotype. The chain couples TRBV25-1 to TRBJ2-7; TRBD1 matches 8 bases. The CDR3 extends over 13 amino acids. The trim removed 6 bases at V and 1 base at J, leaving 2 bases unmatched. Germline CDR1 MGHDK, CDR2 SYGVNS. Here the CDR3 reads CASRDRASYEQYF. In nucleotides, the CDR3 is TGTGCCAGCAGGGACAGGGCTTCCTACGAGCAGTACTTC.

This clonotype came up many times. This chain joins TRBV7-2 and TRBJ1-1; D gene ambiguous. Trimming cost V 3 bases and J 11 bases, with 10 bases left between them. Germline-derived CDR1 and CDR2 are SGHTA and FQGNSA. This CDR3 is 11 amino acids long. CDR3: CASSFDMAAFF. CDR3 in DNA: TGTGCCAGCAGCTTCGACATGGCCGCTTTCTTT.

This clonotype was recorded at least ten times. This may stem from a read error, because a much larger clone lies one nucleotide away. The chain recombines TRBV25-1 with TRBJ2-2; D tentatively reads TRBD1 or TRBD2 (6 bases each). This CDR3 is 13 amino acids long. The germline gives CDR1 MGHDK, CDR2 SYGVNS. With 7 bases removed from V and 7 bases from J, the gap between germline ends came to 13 bases. In nucleotides, the CDR3 is TGTGCCAGCAAGGGGGAGGCGGGCGGGGAGCTGTTTTTT. It is translated as CASKGEAGGELFF.

This clonotype was seen repeatedly, ten times or more. The chain couples TRBV6-6 to TRBJ1-5; 12 nucleotides agree with TRBD1. This CDR3 contains 17 residues. The V segment lost 2 bases and the J segment 7 bases; nucleotides outside the gene matches: 9. From germline, CDR1 is MNHNY and CDR2 SVGAGI (reference sequence). CDR3: CASSYRDRGRWAQPQHF. CDR3 sequence (DNA): TGTGCCAGCAGTTACCGGGACAGGGGGCGGTGGGCGCAGCCCCAGCATTTT.

J is TRBJ1-2 and V is TRBV12-3 or TRBV12-4; TRBD1 aligns across 11 bases. The CDR3 covers 15 residues. With V trimmed by 4 bases and J by 8 bases, 9 bases remained unmatched. The CDR3 sequence: CASSWPGQGENGYTF. CDR3 nucleotides: TGTGCCAGCAGTTGGCCGGGACAGGGGGAGAACGGCTACACCTTC.

This clonotype was counted at least ten times. The chain links TRBV11-2 to TRBJ2-7, with 10 bases matching TRBD2. Germline loops: CDR1 SGHAT, CDR2 FQNNGV. This CDR3 has 16 residues. Trimming removed 1 base from V and 4 bases from J; junction bases left unmatched: 7. CDR3 region: CASSLATGLAMYEQYF. The CDR3 DNA follows: TGTGCCAGCAGCTTAGCAACGGGACTAGCGATGTACGAGCAGTACTTC.

The chain recombines TRBV7-9 with TRBJ1-1; D might be TRBD1 (5 bases). Germline CDR1 SEHNR, CDR2 FQNEAQ (reference sequence). The CDR3 extends over 12 amino acids. V lost 5 bases to trimming and J lost 10 bases, with 14 bases between them. CDR3 coding DNA: TGTGCCAGCAGCCCAGGGCTGGATGGAGCTTTCTTT. Its protein is CASSPGLDGAFF.

In its sample, this clonotype was seen many times. This chain connects TRBV20-1 to TRBJ2-7, with TRBD1 identical over 10 bases. The CDR3 consists of 13 residues. J was trimmed by 4 bases and V by 4 bases; bases with no gene match: 4. From germline, CDR1 is DFQATT and CDR2 SNEGSKA (reference sequence). Here the CDR3 DNA reads TGCAGTGCTACCGGGACAGGGGAATACGAGCAGTACTTC. Its translation: CSATGTGEYEQYF.

The V call is TRBV9, the J call TRBJ1-6; 11 bases align to TRBD1. This CDR3 region has 14 residues. V lost 6 bases to trimming and J lost 8 bases; unmatched junction nucleotides: 4. Germline V gene sequence: CDR1 SGDLS, CDR2 YYNGEE. CDR3 nucleotide sequence: TGTGCCAGCAAACCGGGACAGGGGGATTCACCCCTCCACTTT. Translation: CASKPGQGDSPLHF. The variable domain in full, with the rest retrieved from reference TRBV9 and TRBJ1-6, is DSGVTQTPKHLITATGQRVTLRCSPRSGDLSVYWYQQSLDQGLQFLIQYYNGEERAKGNILERFSAQQFPDLHSELNLSSLELGDSALYFCASKPGQGDSPLHFGNGTRLTVT.

This clonotype came up many times. As DNA, the CDR3 is TGTGCCAGCAGTGACGGCCAAGAGACCCAGTACTTC. It yields the protein CASSDGQETQYF. This sequence joins TRBV6-1 and TRBJ2-5; D not certain. This CDR3 has 12 amino acids. Trimming took off 3 bases at V and 1 base at J, with 3 bases between the two ends. Germline-derived CDR1 and CDR2 are MNHNS and SASEGT.

This clonotype was detected a few times. V gene TRBV29-1 combines with J gene TRBJ1-2; D is perhaps TRBD1 (5 bases). Germline CDR1 and CDR2: SQVTM and ANQGSEA. The V end lost 4 bases, the J end lost 8 bases, and 17 bases lay between the germline ends. The CDR3 totals 13 residues. DNA of the CDR3: TGCAGCGTTGGGTCGCAGGGCGGGTTGGGCTACACCTTC. Amino acids: CSVGSQGGLGYTF. The whole variable domain, remainder taken from reference TRBV29-1 and TRBJ1-2, is SAVISQKPSRDICQRGTSLTIQCQVDSQVTMMFWYRQQPGQSLTLIATANQGSEATYESGFVIDKFPISRPNLTFSTLTVSNMSPEDSSIYLCSVGSQGGLGYTFGSGTRLTVV.

This clonotype was observed a few times. The rearrangement links TRBV4-1 to TRBJ1-1, with D tentatively TRBD1 (5 bases). CDR3 length equals 17 residues. Germline assignment: CDR1 MGHRA and CDR2 YSYEKL. Trimming cost V 2 bases and J 7 bases, with 23 bases left between them. CDR3 amino acids: CASSQPSLGRVKLEAFF. The DNA of the CDR3 is TGCGCCAGCAGCCAACCAAGTTTGGGCAGGGTTAAACTTGAAGCTTTCTTT.

V and J are TRBV29-1 and TRBJ2-2, with D perhaps assigned TRBD1 or TRBD2 (6 bases each). V lost 7 bases to trimming and J lost 0 bases, with 12 bases between them. CDR1 is SQVTM, CDR2 ANQGSEA, per germline. The CDR3 loop spans 14 amino acids. The chain's CDR3 is CSAQGGTNTGELFF. The CDR3 nucleotides read TGCAGCGCCCAAGGGGGGACGAACACCGGGGAGCTGTTTTTT.

V and J are TRBV6-6 and TRBJ1-5, with 9 bases identical to TRBD1. Germline-derived CDR1 and CDR2 are MNHNY and SVGAGI (reference sequence). V gave up 0 bases and J gave up 7 bases; unmatched junction bases: 10. The CDR3 has 17 amino acids. The CDR3 region is CASSYSSPDRGNQPQHF. CDR3 coding DNA: TGTGCCAGCAGTTACTCCTCACCGGACAGGGGAAACCAGCCCCAGCATTTT.

This clonotype came up many times. The chain couples TRBV3-1 to TRBJ1-2; 11 bases fit TRBD1. With 4 bases clipped from V and 8 bases from J, the junction kept 9 bases outside the gene matches. This CDR3 region has 15 residues. Germline assignment: CDR1 LGHDT and CDR2 YNNKEL (reference sequence). The CDR3 region is CASSLMRRTGGGYTF. CDR3 in DNA: TGTGCCAGCAGCCTGATGCGTCGGACAGGGGGCGGCTACACCTTC.

The chain uses TRBV19 and TRBJ1-2; D unresolved. CDR1 and CDR2 (germline): LNHDA, SQIVND (reference sequence). Between the trimmed V and J ends, which lost 7 bases and 0 bases, there was a span of 9 bases. The CDR3 runs 13 residues. The CDR3 loop is CASTMGPNYGYTF. The CDR3 nucleotides are TGTGCCAGTACCATGGGCCCTAACTATGGCTACACCTTC.

There are many counts of this clonotype. The chain employs TRBV20-1 and TRBJ1-5, with no clear D. The V end was cut by 3 bases, the J end by 3 bases, with 9 bases between. Germline-derived CDR1 and CDR2 are DFQATT and SNEGSKA (reference sequence). The CDR3 totals 13 residues. The CDR3 loop reads CSARSPYNQPQHF. The CDR3, as DNA: TGCAGTGCTAGGTCCCCCTACAATCAGCCCCAGCATTTT.

This clonotype was recorded at least ten times. The V gene is TRBV15, the J gene TRBJ2-5; D not certain. V gave up 0 bases and J gave up 5 bases, with 7 bases separating them. The length of the CDR3 is 13 residues. The germline gives CDR1 LNHNV, CDR2 YYDKDF (reference sequence). The CDR3 here is CATSRDEVETQYF. Here the CDR3 DNA reads TGTGCCACCAGCAGAGATGAGGTGGAGACCCAGTACTTC.

The chain has TRBV2 and TRBJ1-5, with TRBD1 matching over 9 bases. The CDR3 sequence is 16 residues long. CDR1 and CDR2 from the germline V gene are SNHLY and FYNNEI. Here the CDR3 DNA reads TGTGCTAGAGGTTGGACAGGGGACGAGAGCAATCAGCCCCAGCATTTT. The encoded protein is CARGWTGDESNQPQHF.

V and J are TRBV29-1 and TRBJ2-7, with TRBD1 identical over 9 bases. The CDR3 has 13 amino acids. Trimming took 6 bases from V and 6 from J; bases not matched to a gene: 9. Germline assignment: CDR1 SQVTM and CDR2 ANQGSEA. The CDR3 nucleotides are TGCAGCGTAACAACGGGACAGGGAGCCGAGCAGTACTTC. It is translated as CSVTTGQGAEQYF.

With respect to this clonotype: One base away lies a much larger clone, so this may be a sequencing read error. The chain has TRBV4-1 and TRBJ2-5; the D is unclear. Looked up from germline, CDR1 is MGHRA and CDR2 is YSYEKL. CDR3 length equals 15 residues. The CDR3 sequence is CASSQGNGPQGTQYF. In DNA, the CDR3 is TGCGCCAGCAGCCAGGGTAATGGACCCCAAGGGACCCAGTACTTC.

Many counts were recorded for this clonotype. V is TRBV11-2 and J is TRBJ1-1; 7 bases are a match to TRBD1. This CDR3 is 13 amino acids long. J gave up 8 bases and V 7 bases, and 10 bases lay outside the gene matches. Germline CDR1 reads SGHAT; CDR2 reads FQNNGV. The CDR3 coding sequence is TGTGCCAGCACCCCGGTGGACAGGCCCGAAGCTTTCTTT. This sequence encodes CASTPVDRPEAFF. The full variable domain, in which reference TRBV11-2 and TRBJ1-1 provide the parts outside the CDR3, is EAGVAQSPRYKIIEKRQSVAFWCNPISGHATLYWYQQILGQGPKLLIQFQNNGVVDDSQLPKDRFSAERLKGVDSTLKIQPAKLEDSAVYLCASTPVDRPEAFFGQGTRLTVV.

This clonotype was seen ten or more times. This chain links TRBV5-1 with TRBJ2-7, with 8 bases fitting TRBD1. The CDR3 has 14 residues. Trimming at V came to 3 bases and at J to 6 bases, leaving 8 bases not matched to a gene. Looked up from germline, CDR1 is SGHRS and CDR2 is YFSETQ. The CDR3 here is CASSYGQGFGEQYF. DNA of the CDR3: TGCGCCAGCAGCTACGGACAGGGATTCGGCGAGCAGTACTTC.

The chain links TRBV7-2 to TRBJ1-3, with a weak D call TRBD1 (5 bases). CDR1 is SGHTA and CDR2 is FQGNSA in the germline V gene. The V and J ends lost 1 base and 8 bases respectively, with 12 bases between them. CDR3 length equals 14 residues. This CDR3 reads CASSLEEQAYTIYF. The DNA for the CDR3 is TGTGCCAGCAGCTTAGAAGAACAGGCATACACCATATATTTT.